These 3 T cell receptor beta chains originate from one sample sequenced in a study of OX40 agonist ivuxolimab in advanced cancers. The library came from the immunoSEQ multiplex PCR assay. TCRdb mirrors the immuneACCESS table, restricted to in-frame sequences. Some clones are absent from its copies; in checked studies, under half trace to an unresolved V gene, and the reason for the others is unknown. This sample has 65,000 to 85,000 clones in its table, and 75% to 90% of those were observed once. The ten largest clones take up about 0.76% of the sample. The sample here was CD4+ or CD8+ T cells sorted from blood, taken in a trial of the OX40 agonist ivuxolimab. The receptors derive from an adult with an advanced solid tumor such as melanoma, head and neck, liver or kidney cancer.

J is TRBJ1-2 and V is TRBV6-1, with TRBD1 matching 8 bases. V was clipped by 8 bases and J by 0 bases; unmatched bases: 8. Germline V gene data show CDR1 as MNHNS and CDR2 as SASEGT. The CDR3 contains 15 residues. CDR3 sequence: CASGRRDRSNYGYTF. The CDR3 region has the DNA TGTGCCAGCGGTCGCCGGGACAGGTCTAACTATGGCTACACCTTC.

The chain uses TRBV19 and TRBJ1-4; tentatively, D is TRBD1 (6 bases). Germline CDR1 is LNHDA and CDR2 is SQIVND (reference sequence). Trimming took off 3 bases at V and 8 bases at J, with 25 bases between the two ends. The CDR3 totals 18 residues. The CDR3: CASSIKGRTGMALEKLFF. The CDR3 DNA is TGTGCCAGTAGTATTAAGGGGAGAACAGGGATGGCTTTGGAAAAACTGTTTTTT.

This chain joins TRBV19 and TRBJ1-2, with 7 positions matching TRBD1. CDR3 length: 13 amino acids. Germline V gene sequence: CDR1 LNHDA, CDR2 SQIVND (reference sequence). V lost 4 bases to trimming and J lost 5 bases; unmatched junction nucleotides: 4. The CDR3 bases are TGTGCCAGTAGTACCGGGACAGATTATGGCTACACCTTC. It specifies CASSTGTDYGYTF.